A single sample gave rise to the 13 T cell receptor beta chains below, sequenced in a study of blood T cells in healthy people across ages. Sample-barcoded 5' priming and a J-beta primer mix drove a second PCR of roughly 7 to 11 cycles. TCRdb reanalysed the 5' RACE reads using MiXCR and keeps one entry per CDR3 protein. The data contain over a million distinct CDR3 sequences, 45% to 70% of them singletons. The sample was blood. Source of these receptors: a man between 18 and 29 years old in good health.

J is TRBJ2-4 and V is TRBV20-1, with 10 bases lining up with TRBD2. Germline assignment: CDR1 DFQATT and CDR2 SNEGSKA (reference sequence). The CDR3 has 14 amino acids. J gave up 13 bases and V 6 bases, and 15 bases lay outside the gene matches. This chain's CDR3 is CSAGDSGRPGEQYF. CDR3 DNA: TGCAGTGCCGGAGATAGCGGGAGGCCGGGGGAGCAGTACTTC.

The chain uses TRBV4-2 and TRBJ2-1; tentatively, D is TRBD2 (7 bases). The germline V gene has CDR1 LGHNA and CDR2 YNFKEQ. The length of the CDR3 is 17 residues. V gave up 7 bases and J gave up 6 bases, with 25 bases separating them. Here the CDR3 DNA reads TGTGCCAGCAACCATAATCACCCGACTAGGGGGGGCAATGAGCAGTTCTTC. Residues: CASNHNHPTRGGNEQFF.

CDR3 nucleotide sequence: TGTGCCAGCAGTTACGACAGGGAGGCGAGAGAGACCCAGTACTTC. This encodes CASSYDREARETQYF. The gene calls are TRBV6-2 or TRBV6-3 and TRBJ2-7, with a possible D match to TRBD1 (7 bases). The end of the DNA is better explained by TRBJ2-5, so the J call may be wrong. Germline CDR1 reads MNHEY; CDR2 reads SVGEGT. This CDR3 has 15 amino acids.

This chain joins TRBV5-5 and TRBJ2-7; weak D call: TRBD1 (5 bases). V was clipped by 7 bases and J by 5 bases, with 22 bases between them. The germline gives CDR1 SGHKS, CDR2 YYEKEE (reference sequence). The CDR3 covers 15 residues. CDR3 sequence: CASGATTAPNHEQYF. The CDR3 nucleotides are TGTGCCAGCGGAGCTACGACAGCACCCAACCACGAGCAGTACTTC.

This clonotype occurred once. The CDR3 loop reads CASSQARRINYEQYF. CDR3 coding DNA: TGTGCCAGCAGCCAAGCTCGGCGGATTAACTACGAGCAGTACTTC. This chain connects TRBV3-1 to TRBJ2-4; no definite D call. The J call may not be correct, given that the DNA end is closer to TRBJ2-7. The germline gives CDR1 LGHDT, CDR2 YNNKEL (reference sequence). This CDR3 has 15 residues.

This clonotype occurred a few times. This chain joins TRBV19 and TRBJ2-5, with no clear D. The germline V and J ends were trimmed by 5 bases and 7 bases, with 14 bases remaining between them. The germline V gene encodes CDR1 LNHDA and CDR2 SQIVND (reference sequence). This CDR3 region has 13 residues. The CDR3 is CASSPAPGVTQYF. CDR3 nucleotides: TGTGCCAGTAGTCCGGCCCCTGGAGTGACCCAGTACTTC.

This clonotype has only a few counts. The chain is built from TRBV29-1 and TRBJ2-7; 9 nucleotides line up with TRBD1. The germline CDR1 and CDR2 sequences are SQVTM and ANQGSEA. The CDR3 covers 13 residues. Germline trimming cut 6 bases from V and 4 bases from J; bases unmatched to any gene: 7. The CDR3 is CSVPGQGRYEQYF. The DNA for the CDR3 is TGCAGCGTACCGGGACAGGGACGATACGAGCAGTACTTC.

The rearrangement uses TRBV2 and TRBJ2-3; no clear D. The CDR3 is made up of 15 amino acids. Trimming left V 2 bases short and J 6 bases short, with 15 bases between. CDR1 SNHLY and CDR2 FYNNEI come from the germline V gene. CDR3 loop: CASSERKGSMDTQYF. The CDR3 region has the DNA TGTGCCAGCAGTGAACGAAAAGGTTCAATGGATACGCAGTATTTT. Using reference TRBV2 and TRBJ2-3 for the parts outside the CDR3, the full variable domain is EPEVTQTPSHQVTQMGQEVILRCVPISNHLYFYWYRQILGQKVEFLVSFYNNEISEKSEIFDDQFSVERPDGSNFTLKIRSTKLEDSAMYFCASSERKGSMDTQYFGPGTRLTVL.

This chain links TRBV20-1 with TRBJ1-2, with a tentative D call TRBD1 (5 bases). Trimming removed 4 bases at V and 4 bases at J, with 10 bases between. The CDR3 totals 12 residues. Per germline, CDR1 DFQATT and CDR2 SNEGSKA (reference sequence). Here the CDR3 reads CSATLGRYGYTF. The CDR3 nucleotides read TGCAGTGCTACTTTGGGACGCTATGGCTACACCTTC.

This chain connects TRBV25-1 to TRBJ1-1; D unclear. Germline V CDR1 and CDR2: MGHDK, SYGVNS. Trimming removed 2 bases from V and 4 bases from J, with 23 bases in between. This CDR3 has 18 residues. The CDR3 loop is CASSEPIPASPSGTEAFF. The CDR3 DNA reads as TGTGCCAGCAGTGAACCAATTCCCGCGAGCCCCAGCGGCACTGAAGCTTTCTTT.

V is TRBV20-1 and J is TRBJ1-2; maybe TRBD1 (5 bases). The V end was cut by 6 bases, the J end by 2 bases, with 16 bases between. Germline V lookup: CDR1 DFQATT, CDR2 SNEGSKA (reference sequence). The CDR3 has 14 amino acids. The CDR3 nucleotides are TGCAGTGCCGAAAAGCAGACAGTAAACTATGGCTACACCTTC. Translation gives CSAEKQTVNYGYTF.

The chain's CDR3 is CASSSGALRYEQYF. CDR3 coding DNA: TGTGCCAGCAGCTCAGGGGCGCTTAGGTACGAGCAGTACTTC. V gene TRBV7-2 combines with J gene TRBJ2-7; D is possibly TRBD1 (6 bases). Per germline, CDR1 SGHTA and CDR2 FQGNSA. This CDR3 is 14 amino acids long. The germline V and J ends were trimmed by 4 bases and 4 bases, with 14 bases remaining between them.

The chain employs TRBV15 and TRBJ2-2; D possibly corresponds to TRBD1 (5 bases). The CDR3 has 13 amino acids. The V gene's germline CDR1 is LNHNV and CDR2 YYDKDF (reference sequence). V was clipped by 6 bases and J by 0 bases, with 5 bases between them. In nucleotides, the CDR3 is TGTGCCACCAGACAGGCGAACACCGGGGAGCTGTTTTTT. It yields the protein CATRQANTGELFF.